The entry that follows covers one T cell receptor beta chain sequence. Its antigen remains unknown. The data originate from a study of cytotoxic CD8 clonotypes in ibrutinib-treated CLL. The data were produced by immunoSEQ multiplex PCR, yet TCRdb's version contains in-frame clones alone and is incomplete. The sample lists 250,000 to 350,000 clones, more than 70% occurring once. Notes on the study in general: Public clonotypes, rarely seen, contracted or held steady on treatment.

Investigators sourced approximately 2 micrograms of genomic DNA from cryopreserved PBMCs for TCR beta libraries. The CDR3 is 15 residues long. Unmatched junction bases numbered 5, after V lost 1 base and J lost 5 bases. Germline CDR1 reads KGHSH; CDR2 reads LQKENI. The sample here was PBMCs, taken at disease progression, from a patient treated with ibrutinib. The clonotype comes from a human donor with chronic lymphocytic leukemia. This chain joins TRBV18 and TRBJ2-7; 10 bases line up with TRBD2. The CDR3 sequence: CASSPRLLAGDEQYF. CDR3 bases: TGTGCCAGCTCACCACGCCTGCTAGCGGGAGACGAGCAGTACTTC.